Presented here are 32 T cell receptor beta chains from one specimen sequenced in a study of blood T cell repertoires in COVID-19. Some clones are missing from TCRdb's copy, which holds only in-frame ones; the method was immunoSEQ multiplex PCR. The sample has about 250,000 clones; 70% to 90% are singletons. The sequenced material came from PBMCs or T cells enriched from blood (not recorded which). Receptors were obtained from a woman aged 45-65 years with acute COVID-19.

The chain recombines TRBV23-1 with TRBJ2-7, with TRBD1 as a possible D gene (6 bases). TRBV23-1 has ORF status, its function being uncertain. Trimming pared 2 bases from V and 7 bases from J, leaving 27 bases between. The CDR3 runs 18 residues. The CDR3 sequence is CASSQPPRVRGYMWEQYF. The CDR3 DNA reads TGCGCCAGCAGTCAACCGCCCAGGGTCAGGGGCTATATGTGGGAGCAGTACTTC.

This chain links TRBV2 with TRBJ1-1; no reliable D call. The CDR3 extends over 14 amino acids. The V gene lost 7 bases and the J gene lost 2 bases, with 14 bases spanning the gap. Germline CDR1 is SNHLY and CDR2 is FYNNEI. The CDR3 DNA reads TGTGCCAGCAATGATCGAGGGATAAACACTGAAGCTTTCTTT. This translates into CASNDRGINTEAFF.

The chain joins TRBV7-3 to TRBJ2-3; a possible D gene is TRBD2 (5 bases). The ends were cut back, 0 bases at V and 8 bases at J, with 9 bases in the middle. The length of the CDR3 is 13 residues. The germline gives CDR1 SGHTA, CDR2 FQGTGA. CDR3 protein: CASSLTTAGTQYF. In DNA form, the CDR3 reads TGTGCCAGCAGCTTAACAACCGCGGGTACGCAGTATTTT. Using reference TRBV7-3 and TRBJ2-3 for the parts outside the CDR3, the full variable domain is GAGVSQTPSNKVTEKGKYVELRCDPISGHTALYWYRQSLGQGPEFLIYFQGTGAADDSGLPNDRFFAVRPEGSVSTLKIQRTERGDSAVYLCASSLTTAGTQYFGPGTRLTVL.

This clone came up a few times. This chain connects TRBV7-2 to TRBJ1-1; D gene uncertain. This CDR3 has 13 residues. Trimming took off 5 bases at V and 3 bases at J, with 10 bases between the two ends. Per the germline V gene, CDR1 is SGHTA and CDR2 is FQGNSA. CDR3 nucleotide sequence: TGTGCCAGCAGCGCATCCCGAGACACTGAAGCTTTCTTT. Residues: CASSASRDTEAFF.

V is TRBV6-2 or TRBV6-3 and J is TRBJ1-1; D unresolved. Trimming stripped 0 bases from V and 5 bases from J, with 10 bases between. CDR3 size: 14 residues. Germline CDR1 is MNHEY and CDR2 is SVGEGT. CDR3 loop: CASSYSGRGTEAFF. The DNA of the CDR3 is TGTGCCAGCAGTTACTCGGGCCGAGGGACTGAAGCTTTCTTT.

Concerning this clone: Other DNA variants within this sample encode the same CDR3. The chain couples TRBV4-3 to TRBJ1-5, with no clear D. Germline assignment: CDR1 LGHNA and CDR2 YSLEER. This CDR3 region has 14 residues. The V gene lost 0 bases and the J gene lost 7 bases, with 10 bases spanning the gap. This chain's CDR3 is CASSQERGGQPQHF. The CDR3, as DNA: TGCGCCAGCAGCCAAGAAAGAGGTGGGCAGCCCCAGCATTTT.

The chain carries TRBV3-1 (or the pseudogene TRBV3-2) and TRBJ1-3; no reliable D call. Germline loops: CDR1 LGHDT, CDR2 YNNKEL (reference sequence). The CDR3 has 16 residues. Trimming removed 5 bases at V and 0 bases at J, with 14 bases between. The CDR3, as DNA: TGTGCCAGCAGCATCCGGACGGGGAGCTCTGGAAACACCATATATTTT. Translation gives CASSIRTGSSGNTIYF.

CDR3 bases: TGCGCCAGCAGCTCTGGACTAGCGGGGGGGCCGGGGAACAACGAGCAGTACTTC. This sequence encodes CASSSGLAGGPGNNEQYF. The chain uses TRBV5-1 and TRBJ2-7; 15 positions match TRBD2. The V segment lost 3 bases and the J segment 5 bases; nucleotides outside the gene matches: 12. The CDR3 is 18 amino acids. CDR1 is SGHRS and CDR2 is YFSETQ in the germline V gene.

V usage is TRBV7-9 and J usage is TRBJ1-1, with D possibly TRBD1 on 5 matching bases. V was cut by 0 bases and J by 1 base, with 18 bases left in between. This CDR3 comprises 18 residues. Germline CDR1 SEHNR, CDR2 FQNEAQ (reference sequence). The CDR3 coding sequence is TGTGCCAGCAGCTTAGCGCTGGGGCAACTGGGGGGGAACACTGAAGCTTTCTTT. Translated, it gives CASSLALGQLGGNTEAFF.

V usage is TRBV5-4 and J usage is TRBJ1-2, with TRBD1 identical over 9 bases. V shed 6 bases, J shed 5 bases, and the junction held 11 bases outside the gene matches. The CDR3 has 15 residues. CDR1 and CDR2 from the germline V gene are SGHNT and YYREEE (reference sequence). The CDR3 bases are TGTGCCAGCATCAATCAGACAGGGGGAAAGTATGGCTACACCTTC. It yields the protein CASINQTGGKYGYTF.

CDR3 sequence reads: CASSLGAGNQPQHF. DNA of the CDR3: TGCGCCAGCAGCTTGGGGGCAGGTAATCAGCCCCAGCATTTT. This rearrangement joins TRBV5-1 to TRBJ1-5; unclear D gene. Germline lookup yields CDR1 SGHRS and CDR2 YFSETQ. The CDR3 is 14 amino acids. Deletions cut 0 bases from V and 4 bases from J, with 8 bases between.

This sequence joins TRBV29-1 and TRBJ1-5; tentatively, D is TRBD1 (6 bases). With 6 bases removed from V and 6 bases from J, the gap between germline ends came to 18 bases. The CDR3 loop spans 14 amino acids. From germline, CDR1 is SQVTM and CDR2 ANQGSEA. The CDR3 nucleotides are TGCAGCGTCCTTGTAGGGGGGGGCGGTCAGCCCCAGCATTTT. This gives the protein CSVLVGGGGQPQHF.

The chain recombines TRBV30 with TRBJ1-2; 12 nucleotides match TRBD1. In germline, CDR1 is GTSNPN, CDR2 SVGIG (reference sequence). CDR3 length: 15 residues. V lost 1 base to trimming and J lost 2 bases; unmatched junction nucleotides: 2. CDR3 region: CAWSGGQGANYGYTF. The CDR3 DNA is TGTGCCTGGAGTGGGGGACAGGGGGCGAACTATGGCTACACCTTC.

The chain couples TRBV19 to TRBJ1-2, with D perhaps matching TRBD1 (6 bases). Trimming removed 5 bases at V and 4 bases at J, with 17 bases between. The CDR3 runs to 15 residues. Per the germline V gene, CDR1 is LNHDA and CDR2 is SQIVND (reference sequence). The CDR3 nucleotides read TGTGCCAGTAGTCCTTCGCAGGGGAACTTCTATGGCTACACCTTC. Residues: CASSPSQGNFYGYTF.

CDR3 residues: CASSYGGTSYEQYF. For the CDR3, the DNA is TGTGCCAGCAGCTATGGTGGGACTAGCTACGAGCAGTACTTC. The chain recombines TRBV7-2 with TRBJ2-7; 8 bases fit TRBD2. The V segment lost 4 bases and the J segment 3 bases; nucleotides outside the gene matches: 5. The CDR3 is 14 amino acids. The germline V gene has CDR1 SGHTA and CDR2 FQGNSA.

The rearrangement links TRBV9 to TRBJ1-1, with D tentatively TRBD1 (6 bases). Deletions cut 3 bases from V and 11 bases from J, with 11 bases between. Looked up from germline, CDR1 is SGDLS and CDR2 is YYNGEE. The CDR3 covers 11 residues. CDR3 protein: CASSGGQQAFF. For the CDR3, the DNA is TGTGCCAGCAGCGGCGGACAGCAGGCTTTCTTT. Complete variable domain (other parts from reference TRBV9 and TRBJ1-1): DSGVTQTPKHLITATGQRVTLRCSPRSGDLSVYWYQQSLDQGLQFLIQYYNGEERAKGNILERFSAQQFPDLHSELNLSSLELGDSALYFCASSGGQQAFFGQGTRLTVV.

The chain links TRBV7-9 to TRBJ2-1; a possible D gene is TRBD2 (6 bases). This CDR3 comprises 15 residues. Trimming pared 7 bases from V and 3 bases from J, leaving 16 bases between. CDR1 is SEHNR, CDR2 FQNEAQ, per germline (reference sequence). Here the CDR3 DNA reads TGTGCCAGCACTCTCGGGGTGGGACTCTACAATGAGCAGTTCTTC. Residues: CASTLGVGLYNEQFF.

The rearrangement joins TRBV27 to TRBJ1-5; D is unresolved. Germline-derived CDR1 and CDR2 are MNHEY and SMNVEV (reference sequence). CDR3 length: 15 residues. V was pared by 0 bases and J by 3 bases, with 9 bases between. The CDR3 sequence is CASSLSKQINQPQHF. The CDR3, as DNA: TGTGCCAGCAGTTTATCGAAACAGATCAATCAGCCCCAGCATTTT.

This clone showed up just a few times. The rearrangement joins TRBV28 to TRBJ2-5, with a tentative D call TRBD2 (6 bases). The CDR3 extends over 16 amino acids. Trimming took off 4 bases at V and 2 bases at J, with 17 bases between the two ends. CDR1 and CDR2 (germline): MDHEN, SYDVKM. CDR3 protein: CASSYAGPLMQETQYF. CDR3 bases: TGTGCCAGCAGTTATGCGGGACCCCTTATGCAAGAGACCCAGTACTTC.

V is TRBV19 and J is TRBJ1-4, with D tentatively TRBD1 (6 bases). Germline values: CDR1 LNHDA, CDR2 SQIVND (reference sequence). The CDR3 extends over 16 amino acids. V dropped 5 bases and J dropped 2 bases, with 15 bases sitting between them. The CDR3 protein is CASSSTGIATNEKLFF. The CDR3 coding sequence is TGTGCCAGTAGTTCCACAGGGATCGCGACTAATGAAAAACTGTTTTTT.

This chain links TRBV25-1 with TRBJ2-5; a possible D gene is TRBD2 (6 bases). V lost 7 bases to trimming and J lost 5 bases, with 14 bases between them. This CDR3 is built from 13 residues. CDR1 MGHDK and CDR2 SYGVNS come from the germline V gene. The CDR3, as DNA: TGTGCCAGCACCCGGGGGATTGGGGAGACCCAGTACTTC. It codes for CASTRGIGETQYF.

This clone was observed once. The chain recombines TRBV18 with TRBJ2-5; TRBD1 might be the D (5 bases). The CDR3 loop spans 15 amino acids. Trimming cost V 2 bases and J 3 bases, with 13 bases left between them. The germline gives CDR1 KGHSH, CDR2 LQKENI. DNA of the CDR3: TGTGCCAGCTCACCAGCGGACAACAGCGAAGAGACCCAGTACTTC. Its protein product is CASSPADNSEETQYF.

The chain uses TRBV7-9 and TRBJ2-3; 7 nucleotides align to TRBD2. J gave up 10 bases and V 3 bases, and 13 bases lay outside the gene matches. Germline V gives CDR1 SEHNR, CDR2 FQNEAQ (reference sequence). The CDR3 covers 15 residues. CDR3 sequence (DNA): TGTGCCAGCAGCTTTGAAGGCGGGGGTATGGGCCCGCAGTATTTT. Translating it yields CASSFEGGGMGPQYF. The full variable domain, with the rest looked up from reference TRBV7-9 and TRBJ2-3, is DTGVSQNPRHKITKRGQNVTFRCDPISEHNRLYWYRQTLGQGPEFLTYFQNEAQLEKSRLLSDRFSAERPKGSFSTLEIQRTEQGDSAMYLCASSFEGGGMGPQYFGPGTRLTVL.

In DNA form, the CDR3 reads TGTGCCATCCTGTCTACGGGGACAGGGGGATACGAGCAGTACTTC. Translated, it gives CAILSTGTGGYEQYF. The rearrangement links TRBV5-6 to TRBJ2-7; 11 bases agree with TRBD1. The CDR3 contains 15 residues. CDR1 and CDR2 from the germline V gene are SGHDT and YYEEEE. Losses at the gene ends were 9 bases for V and 4 bases for J; bases not matched to a gene: 12.

The CDR3 region is CASSQGTQGNYGYTF. CDR3 coding DNA: TGTGCCAGCAGCCAGGGCACACAGGGGAACTATGGCTACACCTTC. The chain has TRBV11-2 and TRBJ1-2, with 7 bases identical to TRBD1. The CDR3 covers 15 residues. V shed 5 bases and J 2 bases; nucleotides not matched to a gene: 8. Per the germline V gene, CDR1 is SGHAT and CDR2 is FQNNGV.

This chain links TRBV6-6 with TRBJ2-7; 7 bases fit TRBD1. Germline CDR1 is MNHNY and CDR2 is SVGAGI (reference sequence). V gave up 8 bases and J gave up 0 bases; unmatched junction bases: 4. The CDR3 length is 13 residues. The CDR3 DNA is TGTGCCAGCGAGACAGGGAACTCCTACGAGCAGTACTTC. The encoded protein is CASETGNSYEQYF.

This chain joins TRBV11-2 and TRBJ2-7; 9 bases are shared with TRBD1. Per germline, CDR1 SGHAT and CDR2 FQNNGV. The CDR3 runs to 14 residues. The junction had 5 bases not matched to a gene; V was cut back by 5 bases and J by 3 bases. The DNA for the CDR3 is TGTGCCAGCAGCCCGGGACAGGGAGGCTACGAGCAGTACTTC. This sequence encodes CASSPGQGGYEQYF.

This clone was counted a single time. The CDR3 DNA reads TGTGCCAGCAGTTCCCATGGACAGGGGTCCAACTCACCCCTCCACTTT. Encoded protein: CASSSHGQGSNSPLHF. V is TRBV7-2 and J is TRBJ1-6; 9 bases align to TRBD1. V dropped 6 bases and J dropped 10; count of bases not matched to a gene: 13. Germline values: CDR1 SGHTA, CDR2 FQGNSA. The CDR3 is 16 amino acids.

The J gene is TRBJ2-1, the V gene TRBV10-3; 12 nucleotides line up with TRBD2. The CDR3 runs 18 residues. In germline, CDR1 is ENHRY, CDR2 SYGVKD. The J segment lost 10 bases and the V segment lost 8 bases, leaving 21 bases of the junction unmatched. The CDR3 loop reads CAISGLAGYKLPRGEQFF. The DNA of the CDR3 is TGTGCCATCTCTGGACTAGCGGGGTATAAACTACCCCGTGGCGAGCAGTTCTTC.

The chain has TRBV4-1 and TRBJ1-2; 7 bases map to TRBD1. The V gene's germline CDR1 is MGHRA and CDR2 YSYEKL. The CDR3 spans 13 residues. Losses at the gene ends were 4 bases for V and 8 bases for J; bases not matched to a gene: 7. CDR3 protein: CASSPQGPRGYTF. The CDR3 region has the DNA TGCGCCAGCAGCCCACAGGGGCCTAGGGGCTACACCTTC.

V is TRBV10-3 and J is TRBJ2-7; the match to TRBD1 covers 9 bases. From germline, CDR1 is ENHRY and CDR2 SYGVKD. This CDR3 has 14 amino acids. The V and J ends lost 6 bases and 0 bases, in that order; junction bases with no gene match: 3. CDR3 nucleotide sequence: TGTGCCATCAGAGACAGGGGGAACTCCTACGAGCAGTACTTC. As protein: CAIRDRGNSYEQYF.

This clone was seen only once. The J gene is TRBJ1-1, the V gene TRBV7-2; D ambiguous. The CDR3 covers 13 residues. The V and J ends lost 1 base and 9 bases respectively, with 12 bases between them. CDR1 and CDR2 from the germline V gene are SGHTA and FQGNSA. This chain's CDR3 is CASSLVLGEQAFF. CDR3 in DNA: TGTGCCAGCAGCTTAGTGCTCGGGGAGCAAGCTTTCTTT.